Listed below are T cell receptor beta chains from one sample, sequenced in a study of low-dose radiotherapy and immunotherapy resistance in tumors. Each CDR3 protein is one row after TCRdb ran MiXCR on the reads. The sample lists over 55,000 distinct CDR3 sequences, around 30% occurring once. The sequencing used PBMCs, collected before treatment. These receptors originate from a female donor with ovarian cancer. Both conserved end residues are part of each CDR3. Fields, in order: D gene, clone size, V gene, J gene, CDR3 DNA, CDR3 protein. A D gene is named only where the DNA matches it firmly. Some rows have no size entry. The others give once, few or many, or a class for an expanded clone.

d_gene: TRBD1
abundance: .
v_gene: TRBV6-1
j_gene: TRBJ1-2
CDR3nt: TGTGCCAGCAGTGCAGGGGGCGGCTACACCTTC
CDR3aa: CASSAGGGYTF

d_gene: TRBD1
abundance: many
v_gene: TRBV6-2/TRBV6-3
j_gene: TRBJ2-4
CDR3nt: TGTGCCAGCAGTAAAACTTTCGGACAGGGTGGAGGCAAAAACATTCAGTACTTC
CDR3aa: CASSKTFGQGGGKNIQYF

d_gene: .
abundance: few
v_gene: TRBV7-2
j_gene: TRBJ1-3
CDR3nt: TGTGCCAGCAGCTTAGGTCCCGCGGGGGGCGGAAACACCATATATTTT
CDR3aa: CASSLGPAGGGNTIYF

d_gene: TRBD2
abundance: many
v_gene: TRBV20-1
j_gene: TRBJ2-5
CDR3nt: TGCAGTGCTAGTAGCGGGAGTGGGGCCTTGAACCAAGAGACCCAGTACTTC
CDR3aa: CSASSGSGALNQETQYF

d_gene: .
abundance: .
v_gene: TRBV6-5
j_gene: TRBJ1-1
CDR3nt: TGTGCCAGCAGTTACTCGTTAATGGGAGGTAGCACTGAAGCTTTCTTT
CDR3aa: CASSYSLMGGSTEAFF

d_gene: .
abundance: many
v_gene: TRBV30
j_gene: TRBJ2-2
CDR3nt: TGTGCCTGGAGTGATGAGGGGGTGGAAGCCGGGGAGCTGTTTTTT
CDR3aa: CAWSDEGVEAGELFF

d_gene: TRBD2
abundance: many
v_gene: TRBV11-2
j_gene: TRBJ2-1
CDR3nt: TGTGCCAGCAGCCGGACTGTAGCGGGAGGTCGAAATGAGCAGTTCTTC
CDR3aa: CASSRTVAGGRNEQFF

d_gene: TRBD2
abundance: many
v_gene: TRBV27
j_gene: TRBJ2-1
CDR3nt: TGTGCCAGCAGTTTATGGGGCTATTCGGGGGGAGGTGAGCAGTTCTTC
CDR3aa: CASSLWGYSGGGEQFF

d_gene: .
abundance: .
v_gene: TRBV5-1
j_gene: TRBJ2-2
CDR3nt: .
CDR3aa: CASSLELAGGRNTGELFFF

d_gene: TRBD1
abundance: .
v_gene: TRBV20-1
j_gene: TRBJ2-3
CDR3nt: TGCAGTGCTAGAGTGGCAGGGGGCGGTAGCACAGACACGCAGTATTTT
CDR3aa: CSARVAGGGSTDTQYF

d_gene: .
abundance: many
v_gene: TRBV2
j_gene: TRBJ2-2
CDR3nt: TGTGCCAGCAGTCGGGACCTCGGGGAGCTGTTTTTT
CDR3aa: CASSRDLGELFF

d_gene: TRBD2
abundance: many
v_gene: TRBV24-1
j_gene: TRBJ2-1
CDR3nt: TGTGCCACCAGTGAAAACGATTGGACTAGCGGGAGTAGTGAGCAGTTCTTC
CDR3aa: CATSENDWTSGSSEQFF

d_gene: .
abundance: .
v_gene: TRBV6-2/TRBV6-3
j_gene: TRBJ2-3
CDR3nt: TGTGCCAGCAGTCAGGATACAGAGCCAGATACGCAGTATTTT
CDR3aa: CASSQDTEPDTQYF

d_gene: .
abundance: .
v_gene: TRBV28
j_gene: TRBJ1-2
CDR3nt: TGTGCCAGCACCCAGAGGGGGGGCCTGAGGTACACCTTC
CDR3aa: CASTQRGGLRYTF

d_gene: .
abundance: .
v_gene: TRBV28
j_gene: TRBJ2-7
CDR3nt: TGTGCCAGCAGTCCCCCCGTCAGGGGGTTCACTAGCCCACCTTCCGAGCAGTACTTC
CDR3aa: CASSPPVRGFTSPPSEQYF

d_gene: TRBD2
abundance: many
v_gene: TRBV5-6
j_gene: TRBJ2-7
CDR3nt: TGTGCCAGCAGCCAACTAGCGGGAGGGACCTACGAGCAGTACTTC
CDR3aa: CASSQLAGGTYEQYF

d_gene: .
abundance: .
v_gene: TRBV2
j_gene: TRBJ1-5
CDR3nt: TGTGCCAGCCGAAACGGGACACTACGCAATCAGCCCCAGCATTTT
CDR3aa: CASRNGTLRNQPQHF

d_gene: .
abundance: many
v_gene: TRBV29-1
j_gene: TRBJ1-1
CDR3nt: TGCAGCGTTGCGTTTGGGGGCATTACCCAAGCTTTCTTT
CDR3aa: CSVAFGGITQAFF

d_gene: .
abundance: many
v_gene: TRBV12-3/TRBV12-4
j_gene: TRBJ1-1
CDR3nt: TGTGCCAGCAGTCCGGGACGGGGGAACACTGAAGCTTTCTTT
CDR3aa: CASSPGRGNTEAFF

d_gene: .
abundance: many
v_gene: TRBV5-1
j_gene: TRBJ2-3
CDR3nt: TGCGCCAGCAGTCGGGGAATTAGCACAGATACGCAGTATTTT
CDR3aa: CASSRGISTDTQYF

d_gene: .
abundance: many
v_gene: TRBV9
j_gene: TRBJ1-1
CDR3nt: TGTGCCAGCAGCGTCGGCAGACTGAACACTGAAGCTTTCTTT
CDR3aa: CASSVGRLNTEAFF

d_gene: TRBD1
abundance: many
v_gene: TRBV7-9
j_gene: TRBJ2-4
CDR3nt: TGTGCCAGCAGCTTAGGCATCGGCGGGACAGGGAAAAACATTCAGTACTTC
CDR3aa: CASSLGIGGTGKNIQYF

d_gene: TRBD1
abundance: many
v_gene: TRBV24-1
j_gene: TRBJ1-1
CDR3nt: TGTGCCACCCGTGGACAGGGGGTTTCTGAAGCTTTCTTT
CDR3aa: CATRGQGVSEAFF

d_gene: TRBD2
abundance: many
v_gene: TRBV7-2
j_gene: TRBJ2-1
CDR3nt: TGTGCCAGCAGCCCCGGACTAGCGGGGCCGACCCCCTACAATGAGCAGTTCTTC
CDR3aa: CASSPGLAGPTPYNEQFF

d_gene: TRBD1
abundance: many
v_gene: TRBV4-1
j_gene: TRBJ1-2
CDR3nt: TGCGCCAGCAGCCAGGGACAGAACCAGGGCTACACCTTC
CDR3aa: CASSQGQNQGYTF

d_gene: .
abundance: .
v_gene: TRBV5-3
j_gene: TRBJ1-1
CDR3nt: TGTGCCAGCAGCCCACCTGAGAAGGACACTGAAGCTTTCTTT
CDR3aa: CASSPPEKDTEAFF

d_gene: TRBD2
abundance: .
v_gene: TRBV10-3
j_gene: TRBJ2-5
CDR3nt: TGTGCCATCAGTCCTGGACTAGCGCAAGAGACCCAGTACTTC
CDR3aa: CAISPGLAQETQYF

d_gene: TRBD1
abundance: once
v_gene: TRBV7-9
j_gene: TRBJ1-4
CDR3nt: TGTGCCAGCAGCTTTCTGGCCGGACAGGCTAATGAAAAACTGTTTTTT
CDR3aa: CASSFLAGQANEKLFF

d_gene: TRBD1
abundance: .
v_gene: TRBV11-2
j_gene: TRBJ1-2
CDR3nt: TGTGCCAGCAGCCACATCAGGGGGCAAGGGAGGAACTATGGCTACACCTTC
CDR3aa: CASSHIRGQGRNYGYTF

d_gene: .
abundance: few
v_gene: TRBV7-2
j_gene: TRBJ2-2
CDR3nt: .
CDR3aa: CASGSAIAGELFFF

d_gene: .
abundance: .
v_gene: TRBV30
j_gene: TRBJ2-6
CDR3nt: TGTGCCTGGAAAACAGGGCTTGGGGCCAACGTCCTGACTTTC
CDR3aa: CAWKTGLGANVLTF

d_gene: .
abundance: many
v_gene: TRBV2
j_gene: TRBJ1-1
CDR3nt: TGTGCCAGCAGTGGAGGGGCAGGCCGATCGATAGCTTTCTTT
CDR3aa: CASSGGAGRSIAFF

d_gene: .
abundance: few
v_gene: TRBV6-1
j_gene: TRBJ2-7
CDR3nt: TGTGCCAGCAAGGGCAGGACGTTAGCGATTTACGAGCAGTACTTC
CDR3aa: CASKGRTLAIYEQYF

d_gene: TRBD1
abundance: many
v_gene: TRBV7-8
j_gene: TRBJ2-3
CDR3nt: TGTGCCAGCAGCTCACAGGGGGCAGAAGATACGCAGTATTTT
CDR3aa: CASSSQGAEDTQYF

d_gene: .
abundance: many
v_gene: TRBV5-6
j_gene: TRBJ1-5
CDR3nt: TGTGCCAGCAGCCCGGGTCGTTACAATCAGCCCCAGCATTTT
CDR3aa: CASSPGRYNQPQHF

d_gene: TRBD1
abundance: .
v_gene: TRBV27
j_gene: TRBJ1-5
CDR3nt: TGTGCCAGCAGTTCAGGGGGCTGGCAGCCCCAGCATTTT
CDR3aa: CASSSGGWQPQHF

d_gene: .
abundance: many
v_gene: TRBV2
j_gene: TRBJ1-5
CDR3nt: TGTGCCAGCAGCGAGTCTTTGGACAGATATCAGCCCCAGCATTTT
CDR3aa: CASSESLDRYQPQHF

d_gene: TRBD2
abundance: many
v_gene: TRBV28
j_gene: TRBJ2-7
CDR3nt: TGTGCCAGCAGTTTTAGCGGGGGGGGCTATTACGAGCAGTACTTC
CDR3aa: CASSFSGGGYYEQYF

d_gene: TRBD2
abundance: .
v_gene: TRBV5-4
j_gene: TRBJ2-7
CDR3nt: TGTGCCAGCAGCGTTAGACTAGCGGGGGCCGCCGCCTACAATGAGCATTACTTC
CDR3aa: CASSVRLAGAAAYNEHYF

d_gene: .
abundance: few
v_gene: TRBV12-3/TRBV12-4
j_gene: TRBJ2-7
CDR3nt: TGTGCCAGCAGTCCGGGGACTTGGCTAGAGGAGCCCTACGAGCAGTACTTC
CDR3aa: CASSPGTWLEEPYEQYF

d_gene: .
abundance: .
v_gene: TRBV29-1
j_gene: TRBJ1-5
CDR3nt: TGCAGCGCCACCCGAGACAGATATAGCAATCAGCCCCAGCATTTT
CDR3aa: CSATRDRYSNQPQHF

d_gene: .
abundance: many
v_gene: TRBV25-1
j_gene: TRBJ2-1
CDR3nt: TGTGCCAGCAGTGAGCTGAGTTACAATGAGCAGTTCTTC
CDR3aa: CASSELSYNEQFF

d_gene: .
abundance: many
v_gene: TRBV14
j_gene: TRBJ2-7
CDR3nt: TGTGCCAGCAGCCAGTGGTACGAGCAGTACTTC
CDR3aa: CASSQWYEQYF

d_gene: TRBD2
abundance: .
v_gene: TRBV7-2
j_gene: TRBJ2-3
CDR3nt: TGTGCCAGCAGCTTGTCGGGACTAGCGGGCACAGATACGCAGTATTTT
CDR3aa: CASSLSGLAGTDTQYF

d_gene: .
abundance: .
v_gene: TRBV24-1
j_gene: TRBJ2-3
CDR3nt: TGTGCCACCAGTGATCTCTTCACAGATACGCAGTATTTT
CDR3aa: CATSDLFTDTQYF

d_gene: .
abundance: .
v_gene: TRBV7-2
j_gene: TRBJ2-7
CDR3nt: TGTGCCAGCACAAACGGACCCTACGAGCAGTACTTC
CDR3aa: CASTNGPYEQYF

d_gene: .
abundance: .
v_gene: TRBV7-9
j_gene: TRBJ2-7
CDR3nt: TGTGCCAGCAGCACGGCGGGGCGGGGGCTCGACTACGAGCAGTACTTC
CDR3aa: CASSTAGRGLDYEQYF

d_gene: TRBD2
abundance: .
v_gene: TRBV5-1
j_gene: TRBJ2-7
CDR3nt: TGCGCCAGCAGCTTGCCCAGCGGGAACGAGCAGTACTTC
CDR3aa: CASSLPSGNEQYF

d_gene: TRBD1
abundance: .
v_gene: TRBV11-3
j_gene: TRBJ2-3
CDR3nt: TGTGCCAGCAGCACCGGACAGGGGGCCAACACAGATACGCAGTATTTT
CDR3aa: CASSTGQGANTDTQYF